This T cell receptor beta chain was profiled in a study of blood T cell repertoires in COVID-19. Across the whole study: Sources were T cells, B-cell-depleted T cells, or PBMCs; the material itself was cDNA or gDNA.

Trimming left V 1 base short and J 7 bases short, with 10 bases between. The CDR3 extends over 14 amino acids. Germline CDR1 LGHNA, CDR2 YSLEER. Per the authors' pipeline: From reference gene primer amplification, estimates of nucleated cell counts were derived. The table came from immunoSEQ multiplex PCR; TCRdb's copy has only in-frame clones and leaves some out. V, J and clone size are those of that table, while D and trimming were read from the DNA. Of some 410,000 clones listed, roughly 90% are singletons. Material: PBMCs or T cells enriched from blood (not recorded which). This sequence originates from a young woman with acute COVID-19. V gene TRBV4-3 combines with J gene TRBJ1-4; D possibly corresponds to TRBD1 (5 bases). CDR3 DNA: TGCGCCAGCAGCCAAGGCAGGGATGTTGAAAAACTGTTTTTT. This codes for CASSQGRDVEKLFF.